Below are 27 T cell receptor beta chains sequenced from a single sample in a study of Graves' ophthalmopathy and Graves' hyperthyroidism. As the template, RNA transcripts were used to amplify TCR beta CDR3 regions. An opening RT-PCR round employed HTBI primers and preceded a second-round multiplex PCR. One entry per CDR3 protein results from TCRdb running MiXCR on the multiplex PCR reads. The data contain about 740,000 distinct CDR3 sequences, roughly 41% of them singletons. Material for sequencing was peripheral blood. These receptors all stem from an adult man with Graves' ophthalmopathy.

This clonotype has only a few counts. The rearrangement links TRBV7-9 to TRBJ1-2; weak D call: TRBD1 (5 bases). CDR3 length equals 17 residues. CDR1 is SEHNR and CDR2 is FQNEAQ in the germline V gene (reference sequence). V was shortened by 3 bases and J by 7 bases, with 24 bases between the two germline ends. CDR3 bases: TGTGCCAGCAGCTTGGGGTCAGGGCTAAGAAGGGGAGGTGGCTACACCTTC. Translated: CASSLGSGLRRGGGYTF. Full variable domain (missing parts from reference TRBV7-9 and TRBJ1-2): DTGVSQNPRHKITKRGQNVTFRCDPISEHNRLYWYRQTLGQGPEFLTYFQNEAQLEKSRLLSDRFSAERPKGSFSTLEIQRTEQGDSAMYLCASSLGSGLRRGGGYTFGSGTRLTVV.

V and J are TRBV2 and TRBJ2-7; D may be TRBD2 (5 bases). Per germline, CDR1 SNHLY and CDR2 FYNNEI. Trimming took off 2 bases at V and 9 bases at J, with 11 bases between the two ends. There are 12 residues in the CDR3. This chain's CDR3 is CASSELAETQYF. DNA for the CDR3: TGTGCCAGCAGTGAACTAGCCGAGACGCAGTACTTC.

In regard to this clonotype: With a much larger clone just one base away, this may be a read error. The CDR3 DNA is TGCAGCGTCCTGCCGGGCAGTTTCTCCGCCTACGAGCAGTACTTC. It encodes CSVLPGSFSAYEQYF. The V gene is TRBV29-1, the J gene TRBJ2-7; D not certain. CDR3 length: 15 amino acids. Germline V CDR1 and CDR2: SQVTM, ANQGSEA. The germline V and J ends were trimmed by 6 bases and 2 bases, with 20 bases remaining between them.

CDR3 protein: CASRGAIRGRYEQYF. The DNA of the CDR3 is TGTGCCAGCAGAGGGGCGATCAGGGGTCGGTACGAGCAGTACTTC. The J gene is TRBJ2-7, the V gene TRBV11-1; weak D call: TRBD1 (6 bases). The V gene lost 6 bases and the J gene lost 4 bases, with 19 bases spanning the gap. This CDR3 region has 15 residues. From germline, CDR1 is SGHAT and CDR2 FQDESV (reference sequence).

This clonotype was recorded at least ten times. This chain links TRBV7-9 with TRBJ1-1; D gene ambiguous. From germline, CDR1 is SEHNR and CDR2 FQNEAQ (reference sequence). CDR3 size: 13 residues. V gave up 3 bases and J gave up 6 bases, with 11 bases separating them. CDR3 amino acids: CASSFKGGAEAFF. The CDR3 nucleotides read TGTGCCAGCAGCTTTAAGGGTGGGGCTGAAGCTTTCTTT.

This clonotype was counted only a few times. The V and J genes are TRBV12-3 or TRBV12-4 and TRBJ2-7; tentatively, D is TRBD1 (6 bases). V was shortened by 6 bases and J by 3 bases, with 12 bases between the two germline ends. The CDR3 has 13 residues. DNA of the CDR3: TGTGCCAGCAGCCGGACAGAAGACTACGAGCAGTACTTC. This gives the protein CASSRTEDYEQYF.

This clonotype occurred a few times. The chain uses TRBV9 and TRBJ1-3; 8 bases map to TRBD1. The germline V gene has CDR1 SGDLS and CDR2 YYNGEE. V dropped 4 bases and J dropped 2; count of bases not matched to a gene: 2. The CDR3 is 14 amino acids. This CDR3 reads CASSPGQAGNTIYF. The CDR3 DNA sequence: TGTGCCAGCAGCCCGGGACAGGCTGGAAACACCATATATTTT.

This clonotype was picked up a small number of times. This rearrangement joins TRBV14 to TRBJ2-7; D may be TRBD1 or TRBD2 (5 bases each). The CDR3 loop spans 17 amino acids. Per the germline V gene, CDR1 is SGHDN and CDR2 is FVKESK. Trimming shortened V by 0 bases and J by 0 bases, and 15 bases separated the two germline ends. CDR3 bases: TGTGCCAGCAGCCAAGATCAGATGGGGACGCCCTCCTACGAGCAGTACTTC. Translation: CASSQDQMGTPSYEQYF.

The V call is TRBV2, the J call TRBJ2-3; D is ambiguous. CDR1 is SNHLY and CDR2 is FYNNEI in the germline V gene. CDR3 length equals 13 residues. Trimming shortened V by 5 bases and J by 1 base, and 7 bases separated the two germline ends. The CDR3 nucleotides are TGTGCCAGCAGTTTTGACCGCACAGATACGCAGTATTTT. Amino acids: CASSFDRTDTQYF.

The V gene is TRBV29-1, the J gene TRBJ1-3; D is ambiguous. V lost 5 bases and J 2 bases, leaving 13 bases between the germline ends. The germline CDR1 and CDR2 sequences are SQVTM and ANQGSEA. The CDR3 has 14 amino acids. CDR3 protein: CSVYPGGTGNTIYF. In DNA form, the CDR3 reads TGCAGCGTTTATCCAGGAGGCACTGGAAACACCATATATTTT.

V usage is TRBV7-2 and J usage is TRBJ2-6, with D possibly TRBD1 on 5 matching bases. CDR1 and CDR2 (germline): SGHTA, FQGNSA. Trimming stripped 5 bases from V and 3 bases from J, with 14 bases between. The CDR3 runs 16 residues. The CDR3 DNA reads TGTGCCAGCAGCCAAGGATCAGGGAATGGGGCCAACGTCCTGACTTTC. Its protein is CASSQGSGNGANVLTF.

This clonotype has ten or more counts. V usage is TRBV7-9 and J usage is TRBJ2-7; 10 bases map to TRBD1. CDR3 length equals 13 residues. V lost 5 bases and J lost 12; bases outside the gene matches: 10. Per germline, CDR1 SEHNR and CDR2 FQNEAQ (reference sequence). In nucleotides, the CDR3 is TGTGCCAGCAGCCGGGACAGGGGAGAAAGGCGGTACTTC. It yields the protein CASSRDRGERRYF.

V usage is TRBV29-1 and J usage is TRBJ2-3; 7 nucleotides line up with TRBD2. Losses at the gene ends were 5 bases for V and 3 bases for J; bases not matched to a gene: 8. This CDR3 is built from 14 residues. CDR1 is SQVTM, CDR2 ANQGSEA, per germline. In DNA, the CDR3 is TGCAGCGTTACGACTAGCCCTCGAACAGATACGCAGTATTTT. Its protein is CSVTTSPRTDTQYF.

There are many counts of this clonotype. CDR3: CSVEQGAVYGYTF. The CDR3, as DNA: TGCAGCGTTGAACAGGGGGCCGTCTATGGCTACACCTTC. The V gene is TRBV29-1, the J gene TRBJ1-2; 8 positions agree with TRBD1. The CDR3 spans 13 residues. Germline trimming cut 2 bases from V and 4 bases from J; bases unmatched to any gene: 3. Per germline, CDR1 SQVTM and CDR2 ANQGSEA. The full variable domain, completed using reference TRBV29-1 and TRBJ1-2, is SAVISQKPSRDICQRGTSLTIQCQVDSQVTMMFWYRQQPGQSLTLIATANQGSEATYESGFVIDKFPISRPNLTFSTLTVSNMSPEDSSIYLCSVEQGAVYGYTFGSGTRLTVV.

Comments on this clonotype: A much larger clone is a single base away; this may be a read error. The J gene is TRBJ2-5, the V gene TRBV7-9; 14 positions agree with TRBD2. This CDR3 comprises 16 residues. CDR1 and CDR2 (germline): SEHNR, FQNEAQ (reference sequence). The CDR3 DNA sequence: TGTACCAGCAGCATCGGACTAGCGGGAGGCCAAGAGACCCAGTACTTC. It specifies CTSSIGLAGGQETQYF. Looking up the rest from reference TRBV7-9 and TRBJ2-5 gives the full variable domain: DTGVSQNPRHKITKRGQNVTFRCDPISEHNRLYWYRQTLGQGPEFLTYFQNEAQLEKSRLLSDRFSAERPKGSFSTLEIQRTEQGDSAMYLCTSSIGLAGGQETQYFGPGTRLLVL.

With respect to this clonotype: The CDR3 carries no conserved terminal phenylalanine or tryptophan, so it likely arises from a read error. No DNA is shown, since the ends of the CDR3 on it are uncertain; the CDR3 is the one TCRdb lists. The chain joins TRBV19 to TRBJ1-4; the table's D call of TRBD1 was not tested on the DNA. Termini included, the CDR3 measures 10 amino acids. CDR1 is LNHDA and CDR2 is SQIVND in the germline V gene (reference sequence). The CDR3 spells CASSAGQVLY.

The CDR3 loop reads CATSRVRLNTEKLFF. The CDR3 coding sequence is TGTGCCACCAGCAGAGTGCGGTTGAACACTGAAAAACTGTTTTTT. The chain links TRBV15 to TRBJ1-4; D is undetermined. V shed 1 base and J shed 7 bases, with 13 bases lying between them. The CDR3 length is 15 residues. Germline values: CDR1 LNHNV, CDR2 YYDKDF (reference sequence).

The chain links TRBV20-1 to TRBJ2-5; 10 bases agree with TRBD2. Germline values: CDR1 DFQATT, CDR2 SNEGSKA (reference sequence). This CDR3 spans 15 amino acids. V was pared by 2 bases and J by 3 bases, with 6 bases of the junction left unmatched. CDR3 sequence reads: CSARNSGGPKETQYF. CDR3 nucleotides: TGCAGTGCTAGAAATAGCGGGGGGCCGAAAGAGACCCAGTACTTC.

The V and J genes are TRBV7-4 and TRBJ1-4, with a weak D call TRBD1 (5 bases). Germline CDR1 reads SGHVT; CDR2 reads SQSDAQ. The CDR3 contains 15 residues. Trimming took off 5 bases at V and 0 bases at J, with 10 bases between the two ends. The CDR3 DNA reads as TGTGCCAGCAGCCACACAGGAACAACTAATGAAAAACTGTTTTTT. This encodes CASSHTGTTNEKLFF.

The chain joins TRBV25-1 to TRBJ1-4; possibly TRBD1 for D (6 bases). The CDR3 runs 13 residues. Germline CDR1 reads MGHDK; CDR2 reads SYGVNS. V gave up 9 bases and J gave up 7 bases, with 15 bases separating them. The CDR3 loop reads CARGGGSGEKLFF. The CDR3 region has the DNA TGTGCCAGGGGGGGGGGCTCTGGTGAAAAACTGTTTTTT.

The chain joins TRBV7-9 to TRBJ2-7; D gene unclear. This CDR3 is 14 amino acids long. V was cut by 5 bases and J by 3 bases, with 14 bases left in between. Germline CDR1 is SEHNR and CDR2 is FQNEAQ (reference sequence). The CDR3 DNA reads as TGTGCCAGCAGCCAAGGGAATTCCATCTACGAGCAGTACTTC. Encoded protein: CASSQGNSIYEQYF.

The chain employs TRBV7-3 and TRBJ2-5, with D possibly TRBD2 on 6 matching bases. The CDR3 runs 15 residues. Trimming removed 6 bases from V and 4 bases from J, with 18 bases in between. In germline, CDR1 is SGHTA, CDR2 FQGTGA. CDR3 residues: CASSQTGTSIETQYF. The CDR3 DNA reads TGTGCCAGCAGTCAAACCGGGACTTCAATAGAGACCCAGTACTTC. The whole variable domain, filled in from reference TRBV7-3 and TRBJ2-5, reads GAGVSQTPSNKVTEKGKYVELRCDPISGHTALYWYRQSLGQGPEFLIYFQGTGAADDSGLPNDRFFAVRPEGSVSTLKIQRTERGDSAVYLCASSQTGTSIETQYFGPGTRLLVL.

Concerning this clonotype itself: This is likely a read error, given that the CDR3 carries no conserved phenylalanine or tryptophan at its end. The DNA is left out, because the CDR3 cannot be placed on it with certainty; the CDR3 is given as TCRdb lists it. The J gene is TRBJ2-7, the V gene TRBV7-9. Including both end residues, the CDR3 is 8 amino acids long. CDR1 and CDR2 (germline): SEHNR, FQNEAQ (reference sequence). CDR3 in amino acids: CASSLAPS.

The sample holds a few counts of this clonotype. This CDR3 is CASSIGDGSNQPQHF. The CDR3 region has the DNA TGTGCCAGTAGTATAGGGGACGGTAGCAATCAGCCCCAGCATTTT. The chain recombines TRBV19 with TRBJ1-5; D is perhaps TRBD1 (5 bases). The CDR3 sequence is 15 residues long. Trimming cost V 1 base and J 0 bases, with 7 bases left between them. In germline, CDR1 is LNHDA, CDR2 SQIVND (reference sequence).

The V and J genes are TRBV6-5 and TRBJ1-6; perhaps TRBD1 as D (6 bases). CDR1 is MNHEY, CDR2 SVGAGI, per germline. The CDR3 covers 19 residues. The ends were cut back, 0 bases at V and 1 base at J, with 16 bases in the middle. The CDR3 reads CASSYSRGGGSSYNSPLHF. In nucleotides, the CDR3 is TGTGCCAGCAGTTACTCCAGAGGGGGGGGAAGTTCCTATAATTCACCCCTCCACTTT.

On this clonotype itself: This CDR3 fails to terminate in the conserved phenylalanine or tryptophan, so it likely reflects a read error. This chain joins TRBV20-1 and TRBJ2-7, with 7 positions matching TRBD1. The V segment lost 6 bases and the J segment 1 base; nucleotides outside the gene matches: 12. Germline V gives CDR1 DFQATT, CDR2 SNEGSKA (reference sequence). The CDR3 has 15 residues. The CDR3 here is CSALTTTGYSYEQYL. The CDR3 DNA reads TGCAGTGCCCTTACAACGACAGGGTATTCCTACGAGCAGTACCTC.

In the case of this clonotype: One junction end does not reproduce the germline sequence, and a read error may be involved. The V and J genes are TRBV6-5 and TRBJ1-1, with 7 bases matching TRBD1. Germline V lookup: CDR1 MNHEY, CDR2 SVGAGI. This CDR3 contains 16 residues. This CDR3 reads CASSYQSGTVNTEALF. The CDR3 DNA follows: TGTGCCAGCAGTTATCAGTCCGGGACAGTGAACACTGAAGCTCTCTTT.